These 14 T cell receptor beta chains were all obtained from the same sample, sequenced in a study of post-analysis software for immune sequencing data. Findings and limits, study-wide: Relative to controls, patients had several TRBV segments at higher frequency, with TRBV5-6, TRBV5-1 and TRBV20-1 among these.

Incorporated into the TCR beta cDNA libraries were unique molecular identifiers, which served to reduce PCR and sequencing biases. TCRdb re-called the PCR reads through MiXCR, storing one row per CDR3 protein. The sample has 750,000 to 900,000 distinct CDR3 sequences; under 60% are singletons. No antigens are known for them. Sequenced material: blood. The receptors originated from a girl aged 10-17 years with multiple sclerosis.

Comment on this clonotype: One end of the junction does not line up with germline, which may come from a read error. The chain combines TRBV7-7 with TRBJ2-7, with D possibly being TRBD1 or TRBD2 (5 bases each). The last part of the DNA fits TRBJ2-5 better; the J call may be wrong. Germline V gives CDR1 SSHAT, CDR2 FNYEAQ (reference sequence). This CDR3 has 14 amino acids. CDR3 coding DNA: TGTGCTAGCAGCCGATCTTCGGGGCGGGAGACCCAGTACTTC. Amino acid sequence: CASSRSSGRETQYF.

The chain carries TRBV20-1 and TRBJ2-7; no definite D call. Looked up from germline, CDR1 is DFQATT and CDR2 is SNEGSKA (reference sequence). Trimming removed 0 bases at V and 1 base at J, with 16 bases between. This CDR3 region has 16 residues. For the CDR3, the DNA is TGCAGTGCTAGAGATCTCCATACTGGCGGATCCTACGAGCAGTACTTC. This translates into CSARDLHTGGSYEQYF.

The chain carries TRBV28 and TRBJ2-7; D might be TRBD1 (6 bases). CDR3 length: 14 amino acids. CDR1 is MDHEN and CDR2 is SYDVKM in the germline V gene. The germline V and J ends were trimmed by 2 bases and 7 bases, with 15 bases remaining between them. This CDR3 reads CASSLPLTGREQYF. For the CDR3, the DNA is TGTGCCAGCAGTTTACCCCTAACAGGGCGGGAGCAGTACTTC. The entire variable domain, with the rest obtained from reference TRBV28 and TRBJ2-7, is as follows: DVKVTQSSRYLVKRTGEKVFLECVQDMDHENMFWYRQDPGLGLRLIYFSYDVKMKEKGDIPEGYSVSREKKERFSLILESASTNQTSMYLCASSLPLTGREQYFGPGTRLTVT.

The sample holds one count of this clonotype. This chain connects TRBV28 to TRBJ2-1; 7 positions match TRBD1. Germline V gene lookup returns CDR1 MDHEN and CDR2 SYDVKM. The CDR3 totals 15 residues. Trimming cost V 8 bases and J 1 base; bases outside gene matches: 8. This chain's CDR3 is CASGDRDGSYNEQFF. The CDR3 DNA sequence: TGTGCCAGCGGAGACAGGGATGGTTCCTACAATGAGCAGTTCTTC.

Here the CDR3 DNA reads TGCGCCAGCAGTGAGGGGAAGGGGGACGGATATCAGCCCCAGCATTTT. Its protein product is CASSEGKGDGYQPQHF. The gene calls are TRBV10-1 and TRBJ1-5; a weak D match, TRBD1 (6 bases). Germline assignment: CDR1 WNHNN and CDR2 SYGVQD (reference sequence). The CDR3 has 16 residues. Trimming removed 2 bases at V and 5 bases at J, with 16 bases between.

This clonotype was detected only a few times. The V call is TRBV12-3 or TRBV12-4, the J call TRBJ1-5, with 9 bases lining up with TRBD1. With 9 bases clipped from V and 5 bases from J, the junction kept 5 bases outside the gene matches. This CDR3 spans 13 amino acids. CDR3 coding DNA: TGTGCCAGTAACCGGGACAGGGATCAGCCCCAGCATTTT. This translates into CASNRDRDQPQHF.

The CDR3 is CASSEHGAQETQYF. The CDR3 DNA reads TGTGCCAGCAGTGAGCACGGGGCTCAAGAGACCCAGTACTTC. The rearrangement joins TRBV25-1 to TRBJ2-5; either TRBD1 or TRBD2 may supply D (5 bases each). The length of the CDR3 is 14 residues. Germline CDR1 and CDR2: MGHDK and SYGVNS. Trimming removed 3 bases from V and 2 bases from J, with 10 bases in between.

The V gene is TRBV20-1, the J gene TRBJ1-2, with D possibly being TRBD1 (5 bases). Germline-derived CDR1 and CDR2 are DFQATT and SNEGSKA (reference sequence). The CDR3 totals 14 residues. V was trimmed by 0 bases and J by 3 bases, leaving 11 bases between them. In DNA form, the CDR3 reads TGCAGTGCTAGAGATCTTGGGGCAGACTATGGCTACACCTTC. This sequence encodes CSARDLGADYGYTF.

This clonotype was found a few times. The chain is built from TRBV28 and TRBJ1-5; the D is unclear. Trimming removed 3 bases at V and 4 bases at J, with 4 bases between. The V gene's germline CDR1 is MDHEN and CDR2 SYDVKM. The CDR3 consists of 12 residues. The CDR3 here is CASSFANQPQHF. The CDR3 DNA sequence: TGTGCCAGCAGTTTCGCGAATCAGCCCCAGCATTTT.

CDR3 amino acids: CATSDAVSYEQYF. The CDR3 DNA reads TGTGCCACCAGTGATGCAGTGAGCTACGAGCAGTACTTC. The V and J genes are TRBV24-1 and TRBJ2-4; D remains unclear. The DNA end is a closer match to TRBJ2-7, so the J assignment may be wrong. The CDR3 sequence is 13 residues long. Germline lookup yields CDR1 KGHDR and CDR2 SFDVKD.

This sequence joins TRBV2 and TRBJ2-7, with unresolved D. Per germline, CDR1 SNHLY and CDR2 FYNNEI. The CDR3 contains 9 residues. The V and J ends lost 4 bases and 10 bases respectively, with 5 bases between them. The CDR3 region is CASSGLQYF. CDR3 coding DNA: TGTGCCAGCAGTGGATTACAGTACTTC.

The chain links TRBV20-1 to TRBJ2-5; D unclear. Germline values: CDR1 DFQATT, CDR2 SNEGSKA (reference sequence). The CDR3 covers 13 residues. Written as DNA, the CDR3 is TGCAGCACACAATGGCCAGTTGGAGAGACCCAGTACTTC. This codes for CSTQWPVGETQYF.

The V and J genes are TRBV11-2 and TRBJ2-3, with TRBD2 identical over 15 bases. The trim removed 3 bases at V and 7 bases at J, leaving 5 bases unmatched. CDR3 length: 16 amino acids. Germline V CDR1 and CDR2: SGHAT, FQNNGV. The CDR3 region is CASSFWTSGRENTQYF. The CDR3 bases are TGTGCCAGCAGCTTCTGGACTAGCGGGAGGGAAAATACGCAGTATTTT.

The J gene is TRBJ2-7, the V gene TRBV4-2; no clear D gene. V lost 7 bases and J lost 7, with 5 bases in between. This CDR3 is 9 amino acids long. Germline CDR1 reads LGHNA; CDR2 reads YNFKEQ. CDR3 residues: CASIGEQYF. In DNA, the CDR3 is TGTGCCAGCATAGGAGAGCAGTACTTC.